The T cell receptor beta chain described here comes from a study of cytomegalovirus exposure and HLA in healthy donors. Study-level information: Earlier, fewer than 130 million unique TCR beta sequences were recovered from about 200 million T cells by an analysis.

PCR involved 60 Vbeta and 13 Jbeta primers. Clones were sequenced by immunoSEQ multiplex PCR, and TCRdb holds only the in-frame ones, with some missing. In the table there are under 300,000 clones, roughly 86% of which are singletons. Regarding this clone: Its antigen is still unknown.

Study-wide results and limits: According to an earlier analysis, most TCR beta V segments yielded productive rearrangements about 87% or about 30% of the time. Rarity held for most TCR sequences, but there were some public TCRs that occurred in many donors.

Sequenced material: PBMCs. The receptor was isolated from a woman aged 35 to 49 in good health and CMV-seropositive.

The CDR3 sequence is CASRRRGEGADTQYF. The CDR3 DNA follows: TGTGCCAGCAGGAGGAGAGGGGAGGGCGCTGATACGCAGTATTTT. The J gene is TRBJ2-3, the V gene TRBV11-2, with TRBD2 matching 7 bases. Germline CDR1 SGHAT, CDR2 FQNNGV. Trimming at V came to 6 bases and at J to 6 bases, leaving 12 bases not matched to a gene. This CDR3 spans 15 amino acids.